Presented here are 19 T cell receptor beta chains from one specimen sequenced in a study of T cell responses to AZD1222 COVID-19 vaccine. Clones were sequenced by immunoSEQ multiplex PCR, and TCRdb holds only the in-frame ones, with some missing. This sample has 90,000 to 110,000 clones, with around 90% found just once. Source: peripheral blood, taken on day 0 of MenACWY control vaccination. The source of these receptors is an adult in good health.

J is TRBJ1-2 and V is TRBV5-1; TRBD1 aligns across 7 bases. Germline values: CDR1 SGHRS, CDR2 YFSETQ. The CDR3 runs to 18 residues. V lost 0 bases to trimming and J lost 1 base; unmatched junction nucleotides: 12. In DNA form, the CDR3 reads TGCGCCAGCAGCTTGGTCTCGATAGGGGGCGCCTTTAACTATGGCTACACCTTC. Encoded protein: CASSLVSIGGAFNYGYTF.

CDR3 DNA sequence: TGTGCCAGCAGTCCCAACCGAGGCTACGAGCAGTACTTC. Encoded protein: CASSPNRGYEQYF. The chain carries TRBV28 and TRBJ2-7, with D uncertain. Trimming shortened V by 5 bases and J by 3 bases, and 11 bases separated the two germline ends. The germline CDR1 and CDR2 sequences are MDHEN and SYDVKM. CDR3 length: 13 amino acids. The entire variable domain, with the rest obtained from reference TRBV28 and TRBJ2-7, is as follows: DVKVTQSSRYLVKRTGEKVFLECVQDMDHENMFWYRQDPGLGLRLIYFSYDVKMKEKGDIPEGYSVSREKKERFSLILESASTNQTSMYLCASSPNRGYEQYFGPGTRLTVT.

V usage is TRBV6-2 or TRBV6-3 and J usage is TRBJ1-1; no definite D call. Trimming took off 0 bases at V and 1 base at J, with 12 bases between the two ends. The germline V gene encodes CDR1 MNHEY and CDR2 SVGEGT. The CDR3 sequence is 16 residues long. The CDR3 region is CASSYSKIFANTEAFF. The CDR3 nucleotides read TGTGCCAGCAGTTACTCTAAGATCTTCGCGAACACTGAAGCTTTCTTT.

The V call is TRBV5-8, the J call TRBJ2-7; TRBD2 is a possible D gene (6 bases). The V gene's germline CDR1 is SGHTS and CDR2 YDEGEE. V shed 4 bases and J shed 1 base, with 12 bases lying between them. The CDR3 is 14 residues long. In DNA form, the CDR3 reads TGTGCCAGCAGCCCGGGGACTGTATCCTACGAGCAGTACTTC. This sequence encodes CASSPGTVSYEQYF.

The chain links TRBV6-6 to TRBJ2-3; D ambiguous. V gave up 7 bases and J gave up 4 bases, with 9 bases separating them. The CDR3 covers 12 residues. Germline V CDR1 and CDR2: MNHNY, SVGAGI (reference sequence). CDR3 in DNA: TGTGCCAGCAATCCCCTCCCAGATACGCAGTATTTT. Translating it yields CASNPLPDTQYF.

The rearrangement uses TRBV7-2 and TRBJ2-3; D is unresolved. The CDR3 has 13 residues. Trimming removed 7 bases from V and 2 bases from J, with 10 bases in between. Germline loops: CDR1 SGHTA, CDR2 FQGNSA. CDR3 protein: CASTFTNTDTQYF. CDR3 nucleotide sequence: TGTGCCAGCACTTTTACAAACACAGATACGCAGTATTTT.

The CDR3: CASSGYEAGELFF. CDR3 in DNA: TGTGCCAGCAGCGGATACGAGGCCGGGGAGCTGTTTTTT. The V and J genes are TRBV9 and TRBJ2-2; D remains unclear. Trimming removed 3 bases from V and 6 bases from J, with 9 bases in between. CDR3 length: 13 residues. CDR1 SGDLS and CDR2 YYNGEE come from the germline V gene.

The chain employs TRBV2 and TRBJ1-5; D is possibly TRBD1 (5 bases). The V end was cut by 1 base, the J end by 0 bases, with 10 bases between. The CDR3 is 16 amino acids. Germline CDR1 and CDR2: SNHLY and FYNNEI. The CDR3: CASSEGQGYSNQPQHF. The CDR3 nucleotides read TGTGCCAGCAGTGAAGGGCAGGGTTATAGCAATCAGCCCCAGCATTTT. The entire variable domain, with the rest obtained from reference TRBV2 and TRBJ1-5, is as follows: EPEVTQTPSHQVTQMGQEVILRCVPISNHLYFYWYRQILGQKVEFLVSFYNNEISEKSEIFDDQFSVERPDGSNFTLKIRSTKLEDSAMYFCASSEGQGYSNQPQHFGDGTRLSIL.

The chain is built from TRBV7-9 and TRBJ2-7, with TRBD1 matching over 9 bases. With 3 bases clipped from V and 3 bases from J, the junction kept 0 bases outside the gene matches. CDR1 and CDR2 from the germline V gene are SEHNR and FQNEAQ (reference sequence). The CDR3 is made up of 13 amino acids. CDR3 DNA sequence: TGTGCCAGCAGCTTGACAGGGGGCTACGAGCAGTACTTC. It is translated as CASSLTGGYEQYF.

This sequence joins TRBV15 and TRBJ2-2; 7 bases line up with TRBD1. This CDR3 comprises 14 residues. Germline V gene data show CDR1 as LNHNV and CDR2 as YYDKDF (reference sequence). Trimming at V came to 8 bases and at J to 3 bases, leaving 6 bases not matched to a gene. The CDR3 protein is CATGPGQYTGELFF. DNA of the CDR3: TGTGCCACCGGTCCGGGACAGTACACCGGGGAGCTGTTTTTT.

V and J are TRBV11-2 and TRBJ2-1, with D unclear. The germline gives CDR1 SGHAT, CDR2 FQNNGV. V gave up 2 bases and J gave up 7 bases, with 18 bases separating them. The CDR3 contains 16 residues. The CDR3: CASSLFSWVSRNEQFF. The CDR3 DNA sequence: TGTGCCAGCAGCTTATTTTCATGGGTTTCCAGGAATGAGCAGTTCTTC.

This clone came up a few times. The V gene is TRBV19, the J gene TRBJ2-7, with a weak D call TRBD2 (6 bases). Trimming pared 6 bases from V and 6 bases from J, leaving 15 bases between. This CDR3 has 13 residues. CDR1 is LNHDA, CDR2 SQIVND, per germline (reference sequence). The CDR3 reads CASSVGEAFEQYF. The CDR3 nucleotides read TGTGCCAGTAGCGTCGGGGAGGCCTTCGAGCAGTACTTC.

The chain's CDR3 is CASSWQVGYEQYF. The CDR3 DNA is TGTGCCAGCAGCTGGCAGGTGGGGTACGAGCAGTACTTC. This chain uses TRBV7-9 with TRBJ2-7; D gene uncertain. CDR1 is SEHNR, CDR2 FQNEAQ, per germline (reference sequence). Deletions cut 4 bases from V and 4 bases from J, with 11 bases between. This CDR3 is built from 13 residues.

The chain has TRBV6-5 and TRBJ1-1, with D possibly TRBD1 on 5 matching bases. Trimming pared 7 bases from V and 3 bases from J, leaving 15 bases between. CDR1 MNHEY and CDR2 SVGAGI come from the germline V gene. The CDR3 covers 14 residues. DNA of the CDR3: TGTGCCAGCATAGCTACACTGGGGGACACTGAAGCTTTCTTT. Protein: CASIATLGDTEAFF.

CDR3 nucleotide sequence: TGTGCCAGCAGCCCCCCCTGGGGGGATACGCAGTATTTT. Its translation is CASSPPWGDTQYF. The chain links TRBV7-2 to TRBJ2-3; D tentatively reads TRBD1 or TRBD2 (5 bases each). V was pared by 5 bases and J by 6 bases, with 12 bases between. The germline CDR1 and CDR2 sequences are SGHTA and FQGNSA. The CDR3 length is 13 residues. The whole variable domain, filled in from reference TRBV7-2 and TRBJ2-3, reads GAGVSQSPSNKVTEKGKDVELRCDPISGHTALYWYRQSLGQGLEFLIYFQGNSAPDKSGLPSDRFSAERTGGSVSTLTIQRTQQEDSAVYLCASSPPWGDTQYFGPGTRLTVL.

The CDR3 DNA reads as TGTGCCAGCACCCTTAGTGAGCGGGACAATGAGCAGTTCTTC. Translating it yields CASTLSERDNEQFF. The chain has TRBV7-9 and TRBJ2-1, with a weak D call TRBD2 (6 bases). Germline assignment: CDR1 SEHNR and CDR2 FQNEAQ (reference sequence). Between the trimmed V and J ends, which lost 7 bases and 5 bases, there was a span of 15 bases. The CDR3 extends over 14 amino acids. Drawing the rest from reference TRBV7-9 and TRBJ2-1, the complete variable domain is DTGVSQNPRHKITKRGQNVTFRCDPISEHNRLYWYRQTLGQGPEFLTYFQNEAQLEKSRLLSDRFSAERPKGSFSTLEIQRTEQGDSAMYLCASTLSERDNEQFFGPGTRLTVL.

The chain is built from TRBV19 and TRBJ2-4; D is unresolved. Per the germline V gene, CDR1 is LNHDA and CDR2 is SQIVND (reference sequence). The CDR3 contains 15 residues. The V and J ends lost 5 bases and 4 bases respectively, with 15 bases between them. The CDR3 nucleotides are TGTGCCAGTAGTCCCCTTCGGGCGGAGAAAAACATTCAGTACTTC. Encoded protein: CASSPLRAEKNIQYF.

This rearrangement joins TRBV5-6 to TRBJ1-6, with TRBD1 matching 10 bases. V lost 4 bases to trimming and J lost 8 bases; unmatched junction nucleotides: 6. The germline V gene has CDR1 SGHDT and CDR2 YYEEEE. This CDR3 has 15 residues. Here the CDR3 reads CASSRGGTGDSPLHF. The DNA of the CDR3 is TGTGCCAGCAGCCGAGGAGGGACAGGGGATTCACCCCTCCACTTT.

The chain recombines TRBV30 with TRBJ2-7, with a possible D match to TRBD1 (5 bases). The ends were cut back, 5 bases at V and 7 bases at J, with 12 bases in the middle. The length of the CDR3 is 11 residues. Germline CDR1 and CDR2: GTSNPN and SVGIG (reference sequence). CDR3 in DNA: TGTGCCTGGGGTGATGACAGAGAGCAGTACTTC. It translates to CAWGDDREQYF.